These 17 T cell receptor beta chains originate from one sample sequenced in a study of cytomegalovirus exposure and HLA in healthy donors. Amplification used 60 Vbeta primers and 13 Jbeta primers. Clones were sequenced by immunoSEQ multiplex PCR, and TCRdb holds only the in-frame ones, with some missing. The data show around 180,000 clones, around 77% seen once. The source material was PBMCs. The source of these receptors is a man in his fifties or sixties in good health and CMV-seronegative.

Here the CDR3 reads CASSEWGRGLDEAFF. Written as DNA, the CDR3 is TGTGCCAGCAGTGAATGGGGCAGGGGGCTGGATGAAGCTTTCTTT. The V and J genes are TRBV25-1 and TRBJ1-1, with 8 bases fitting TRBD1. Per germline, CDR1 MGHDK and CDR2 SYGVNS. The junction had 8 bases not matched to a gene; V was cut back by 1 base and J by 7 bases. The CDR3 sequence is 15 residues long.

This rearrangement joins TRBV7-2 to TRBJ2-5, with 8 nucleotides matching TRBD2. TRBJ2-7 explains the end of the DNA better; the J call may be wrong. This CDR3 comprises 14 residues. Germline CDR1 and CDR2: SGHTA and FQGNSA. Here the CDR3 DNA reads TGTGCCAGCAGCTTAGAACTAGCGGAACACGAGCAGTACTTC. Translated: CASSLELAEHEQYF.

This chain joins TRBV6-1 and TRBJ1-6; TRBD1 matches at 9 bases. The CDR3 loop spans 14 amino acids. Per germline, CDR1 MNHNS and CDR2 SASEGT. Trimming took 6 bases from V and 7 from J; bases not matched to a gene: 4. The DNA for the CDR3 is TGTGCCAGCAGCGCCGGGACAGGGAATTCACCCCTCCACTTT. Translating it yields CASSAGTGNSPLHF.

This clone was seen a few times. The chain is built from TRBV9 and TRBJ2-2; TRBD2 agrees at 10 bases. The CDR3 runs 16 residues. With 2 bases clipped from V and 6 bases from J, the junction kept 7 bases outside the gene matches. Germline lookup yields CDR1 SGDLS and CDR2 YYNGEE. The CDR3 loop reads CASSVAAGGPAGELFF. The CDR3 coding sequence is TGTGCCAGCAGCGTCGCAGCGGGAGGGCCGGCCGGGGAGCTGTTTTTT.

The CDR3: CASSRDRPFGYEQYF. In DNA, the CDR3 is TGTGCCAGCAGTCGGGACAGGCCTTTTGGCTACGAGCAGTACTTC. V is TRBV6-5 and J is TRBJ2-7, with 8 nucleotides matching TRBD1. Germline assignment: CDR1 MNHEY and CDR2 SVGAGI. This CDR3 is 15 amino acids long. V trimming: 5 bases; J trimming: 3 bases; junction bases outside the gene matches: 9.

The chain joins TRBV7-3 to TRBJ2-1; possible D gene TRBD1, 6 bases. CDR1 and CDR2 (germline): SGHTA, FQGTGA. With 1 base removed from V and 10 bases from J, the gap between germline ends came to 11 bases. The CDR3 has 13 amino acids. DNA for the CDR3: TGTGCCAGCAGCTTAATAAGCACAGGGGAGCAGTTCTTC. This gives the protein CASSLISTGEQFF.

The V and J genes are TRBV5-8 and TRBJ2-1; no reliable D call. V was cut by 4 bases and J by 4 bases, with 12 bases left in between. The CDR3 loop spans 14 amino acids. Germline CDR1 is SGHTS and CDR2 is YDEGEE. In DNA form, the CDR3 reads TGTGCCAGCAGCCCCAACCCCTATTACAATGAGCAGTTCTTC. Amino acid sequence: CASSPNPYYNEQFF.

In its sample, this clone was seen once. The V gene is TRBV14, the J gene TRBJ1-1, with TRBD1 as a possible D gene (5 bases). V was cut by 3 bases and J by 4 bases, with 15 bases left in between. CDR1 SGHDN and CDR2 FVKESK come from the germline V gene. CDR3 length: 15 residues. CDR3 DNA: TGTGCCAGCAGCCACCGCGGGGGTGGTTTCACTGAAGCTTTCTTT. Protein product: CASSHRGGGFTEAFF.

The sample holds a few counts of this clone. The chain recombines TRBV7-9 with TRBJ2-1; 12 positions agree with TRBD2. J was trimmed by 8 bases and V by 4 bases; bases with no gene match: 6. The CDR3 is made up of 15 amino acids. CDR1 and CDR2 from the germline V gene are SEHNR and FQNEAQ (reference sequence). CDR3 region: CASSSLAGGLDEQFF. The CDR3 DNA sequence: TGTGCCAGCAGCTCCCTAGCGGGGGGGCTCGATGAGCAGTTCTTC.

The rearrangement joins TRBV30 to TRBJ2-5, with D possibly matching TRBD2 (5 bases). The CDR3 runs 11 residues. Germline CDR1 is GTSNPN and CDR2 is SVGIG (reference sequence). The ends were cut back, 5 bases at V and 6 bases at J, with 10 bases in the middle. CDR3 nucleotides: TGTGCCTGGCAAGTCGGGAAGACCCAGTACTTC. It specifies CAWQVGKTQYF.

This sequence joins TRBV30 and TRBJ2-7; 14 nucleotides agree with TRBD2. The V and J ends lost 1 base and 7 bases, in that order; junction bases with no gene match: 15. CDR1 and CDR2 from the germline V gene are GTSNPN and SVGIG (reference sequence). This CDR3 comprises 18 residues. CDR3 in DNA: TGTGCCTGGAGTGGATCCAGGGCCGGACTAGCGGGAGGACGGGAGCAGTACTTC. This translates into CAWSGSRAGLAGGREQYF. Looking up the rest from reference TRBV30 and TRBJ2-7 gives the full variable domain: SQTIHQWPATLVQPVGSPLSLECTVEGTSNPNLYWYRQAAGRGLQLLFYSVGIGQISSEVPQNLSASRPQDRQFILSSKKLLLSDSGFYLCAWSGSRAGLAGGREQYFGPGTRLTVT.

The CDR3 DNA reads as TGTGCCAGTAGTACCAAGACTAGCGGAAACACCGGGGAGCTGTTTTTT. Its protein product is CASSTKTSGNTGELFF. The chain joins TRBV19 to TRBJ2-2; 9 bases are a match to TRBD2. The germline gives CDR1 LNHDA, CDR2 SQIVND (reference sequence). V lost 4 bases, J lost 2 bases, and 5 bases stayed unmatched. This CDR3 comprises 16 residues.

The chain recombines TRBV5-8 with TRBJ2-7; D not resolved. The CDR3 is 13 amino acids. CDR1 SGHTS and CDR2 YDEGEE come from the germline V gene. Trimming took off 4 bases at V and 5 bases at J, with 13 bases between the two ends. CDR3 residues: CASSTYEAHEQYF. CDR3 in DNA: TGTGCCAGCAGCACCTACGAAGCTCACGAGCAGTACTTC.

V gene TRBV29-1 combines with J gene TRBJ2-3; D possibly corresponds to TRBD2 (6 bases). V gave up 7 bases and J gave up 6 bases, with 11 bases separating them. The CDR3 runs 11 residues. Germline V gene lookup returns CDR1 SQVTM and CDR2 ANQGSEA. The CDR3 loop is CSAGTADTQYF. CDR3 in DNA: TGCAGCGCCGGGACTGCCGATACGCAGTATTTT.

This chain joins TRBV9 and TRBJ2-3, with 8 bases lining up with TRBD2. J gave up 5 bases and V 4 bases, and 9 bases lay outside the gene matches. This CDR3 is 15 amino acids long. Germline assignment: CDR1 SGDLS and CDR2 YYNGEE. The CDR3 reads CASSSLGLGIDTQYF. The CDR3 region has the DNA TGTGCCAGCAGCAGCCTGGGACTAGGTATAGATACGCAGTATTTT.

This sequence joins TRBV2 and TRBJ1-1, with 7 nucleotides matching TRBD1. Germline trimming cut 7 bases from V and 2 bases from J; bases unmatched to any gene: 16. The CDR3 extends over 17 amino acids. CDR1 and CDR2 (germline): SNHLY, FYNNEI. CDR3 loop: CASKRTGQRWGNTEAFF. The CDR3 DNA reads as TGTGCCAGCAAGCGTACGGGACAGAGGTGGGGAAACACTGAAGCTTTCTTT.

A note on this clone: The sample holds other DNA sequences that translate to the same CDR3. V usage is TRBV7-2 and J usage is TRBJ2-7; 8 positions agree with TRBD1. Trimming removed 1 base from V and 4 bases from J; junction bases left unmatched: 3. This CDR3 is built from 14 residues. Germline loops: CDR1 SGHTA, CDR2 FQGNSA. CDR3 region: CASSLGRQGYEQYF. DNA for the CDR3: TGTGCCAGCAGCTTAGGGCGACAGGGGTACGAGCAGTACTTC. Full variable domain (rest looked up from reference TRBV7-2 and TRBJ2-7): GAGVSQSPSNKVTEKGKDVELRCDPISGHTALYWYRQSLGQGLEFLIYFQGNSAPDKSGLPSDRFSAERTGGSVSTLTIQRTQQEDSAVYLCASSLGRQGYEQYFGPGTRLTVT.